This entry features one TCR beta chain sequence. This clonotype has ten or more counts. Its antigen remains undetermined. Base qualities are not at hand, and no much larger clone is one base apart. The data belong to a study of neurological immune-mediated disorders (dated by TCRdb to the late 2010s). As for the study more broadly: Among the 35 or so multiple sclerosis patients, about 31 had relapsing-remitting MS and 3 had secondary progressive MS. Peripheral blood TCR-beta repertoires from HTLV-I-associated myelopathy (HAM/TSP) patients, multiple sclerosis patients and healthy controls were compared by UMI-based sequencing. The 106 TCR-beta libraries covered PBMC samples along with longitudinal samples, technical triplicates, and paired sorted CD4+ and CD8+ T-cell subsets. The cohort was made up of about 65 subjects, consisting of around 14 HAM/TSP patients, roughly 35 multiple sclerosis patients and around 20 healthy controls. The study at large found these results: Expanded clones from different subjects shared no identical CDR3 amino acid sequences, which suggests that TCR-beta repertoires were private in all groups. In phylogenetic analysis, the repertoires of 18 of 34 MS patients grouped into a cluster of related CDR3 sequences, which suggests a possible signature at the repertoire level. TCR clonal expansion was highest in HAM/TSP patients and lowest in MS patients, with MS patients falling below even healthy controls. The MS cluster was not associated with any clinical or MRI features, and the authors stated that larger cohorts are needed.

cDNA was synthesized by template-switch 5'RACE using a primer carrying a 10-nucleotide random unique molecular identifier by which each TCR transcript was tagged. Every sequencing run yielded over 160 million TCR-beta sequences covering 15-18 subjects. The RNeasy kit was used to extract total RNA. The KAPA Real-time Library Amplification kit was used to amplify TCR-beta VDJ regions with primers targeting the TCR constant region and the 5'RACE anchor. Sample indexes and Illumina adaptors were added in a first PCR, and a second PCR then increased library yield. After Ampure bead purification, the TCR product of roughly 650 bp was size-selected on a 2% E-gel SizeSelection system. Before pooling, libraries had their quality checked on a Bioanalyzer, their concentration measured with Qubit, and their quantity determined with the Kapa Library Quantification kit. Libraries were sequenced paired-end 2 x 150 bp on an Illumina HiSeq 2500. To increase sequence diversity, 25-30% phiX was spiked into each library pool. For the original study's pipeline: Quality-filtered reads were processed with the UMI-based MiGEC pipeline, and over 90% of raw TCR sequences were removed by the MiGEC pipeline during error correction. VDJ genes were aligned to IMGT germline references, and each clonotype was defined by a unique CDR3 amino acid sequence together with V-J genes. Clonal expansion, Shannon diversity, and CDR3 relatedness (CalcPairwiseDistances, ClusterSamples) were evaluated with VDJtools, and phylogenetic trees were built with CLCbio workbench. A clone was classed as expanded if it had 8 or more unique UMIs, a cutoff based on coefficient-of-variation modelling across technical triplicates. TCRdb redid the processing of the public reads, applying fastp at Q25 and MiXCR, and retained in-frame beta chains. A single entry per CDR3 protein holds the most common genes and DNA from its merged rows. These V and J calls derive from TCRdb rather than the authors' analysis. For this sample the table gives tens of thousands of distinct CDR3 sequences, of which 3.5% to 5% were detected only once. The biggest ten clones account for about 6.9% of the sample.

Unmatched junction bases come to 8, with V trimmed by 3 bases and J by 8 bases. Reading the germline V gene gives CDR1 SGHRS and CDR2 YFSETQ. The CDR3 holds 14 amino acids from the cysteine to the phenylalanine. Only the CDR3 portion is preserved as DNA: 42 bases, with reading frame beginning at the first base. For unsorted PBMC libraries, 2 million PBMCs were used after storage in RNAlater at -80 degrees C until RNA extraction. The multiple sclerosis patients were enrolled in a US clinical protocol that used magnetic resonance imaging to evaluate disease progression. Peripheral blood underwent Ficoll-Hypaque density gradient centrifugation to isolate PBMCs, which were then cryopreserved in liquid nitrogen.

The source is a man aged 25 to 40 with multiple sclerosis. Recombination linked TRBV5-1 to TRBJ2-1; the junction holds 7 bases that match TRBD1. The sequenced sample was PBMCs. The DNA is TGCGCCAGCAGCTCTTACGGGGACAGCTATGAGCAGTTCTTC. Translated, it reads CASSSYGDSYEQFF.